A single sample is the source of the 25 T cell receptor beta chains below, sequenced in a study of tumor-infiltrating lymphocytes in primary liver carcinoma. Co-extracted RNA and DNA came from roughly 20-30 mg of unsorted bulk tissue. Starting from 450 to 500 ng of total RNA, TCR beta cDNA was produced with a primer in the constant region. A slightly modified ARM-PCR protocol with three nested multiplex PCR rounds produced these TCR beta libraries. In the first two PCR rounds, TRBV1-TRBV30 forward primers were paired with a C-beta reverse primer, and each round lasted 10 cycles. Using its own MiXCR run on the multiplex PCR reads, TCRdb lists one record per CDR3 protein. The sample lists tens of thousands of distinct CDR3 sequences, approximately 82% occurring once. The sequencing sample was made of tumor-adjacent normal liver tissue. The receptors were sampled from a man aged 40-49 years with primary liver carcinoma and hepatitis B virus infection.

As concerns this clonotype: Relative to the germline gene, one junction end is altered; a read error may explain this. This sequence joins TRBV5-1 and TRBJ2-7; D ambiguous. The CDR3 runs to 12 residues. CDR1 and CDR2 (germline): SGHRS, YFSETQ. CDR3 nucleotides: TGCGCGAGCAGACATATCGACGACGAGCACTACTTC. This translates into CASRHIDDEHYF.

The CDR3 region is CASSQAGVRNEQYF. For the CDR3, the DNA is TGTGCCAGCAGTCAAGCGGGAGTGAGGAACGAGCAGTACTTC. The genes are TRBV12-3 or TRBV12-4 and TRBJ2-7; TRBD2 agrees at 8 bases. J was trimmed by 5 bases and V by 5 bases; bases with no gene match: 8. The CDR3 length is 14 residues.

This chain connects TRBV5-5 to TRBJ2-1, with TRBD1 as a possible D gene (6 bases). This CDR3 spans 15 amino acids. V was clipped by 2 bases and J by 16 bases, with 25 bases between them. Germline V CDR1 and CDR2: SGHKS, YYEKEE (reference sequence). CDR3 nucleotide sequence: TGTGCCAGCAGCTTAGTCCCGGACAGATACAATGGGCAATTCTTC. It translates to CASSLVPDRYNGQFF.

To note about this clonotype: A much larger clonotype is one base distant, so this may be a read error. The chain couples TRBV18 to TRBJ2-7; no definite D call. This CDR3 is 12 amino acids long. In germline, CDR1 is KGHSH, CDR2 LQKENI. Here the CDR3 reads CDSSVDSVEQYF. CDR3 sequence (DNA): TGTGACAGCTCAGTCGATTCCGTCGAGCAGTACTTC.

Turning to this clonotype: Its ends do not fully match the called genes, so a read error is possible. The chain employs TRBV6-6 and TRBJ2-3; 8 bases are shared with TRBD2. CDR1 MNHNY and CDR2 SVGAGI come from the germline V gene (reference sequence). The CDR3 spans 17 residues. The CDR3 DNA reads TGTGCCAGCAGACCGCAGGGTACTAGCGGTCTCACAGATACGCGGTATTTT. It yields the protein CASRPQGTSGLTDTRYF.

With regard to this clonotype: Germline and junction disagree at one end, which may indicate a read error. The J gene is TRBJ2-3, the V gene TRBV11-1, with TRBD2 matching 11 bases. CDR1 is SGHAT, CDR2 FQDESV, per germline (reference sequence). This CDR3 has 17 residues. The CDR3 DNA sequence: TGCGCCAGCAGCTTAGCTCGGACTAGCGGGTCCACAGATACGCAGTATTTT. Residues: CASSLARTSGSTDTQYF.

About this clonotype: Relative to the germline gene, one junction end is altered; a read error may explain this. This chain joins TRBV28 and TRBJ1-5; a weak D match, TRBD1 (5 bases). CDR1 is MDHEN, CDR2 SYDVKM, per germline. This CDR3 region has 14 residues. CDR3 sequence: CVSSFGGRNQPQHF. CDR3 in DNA: TGTGTCAGCAGTTTTGGGGGGAGAAATCAGCCCCAGCATTTT.

This clonotype was picked up one time. Compared with germline, one end of the junction differs, possibly owing to a read error. The V and J genes are TRBV7-8 and TRBJ1-1; D unresolved. The CDR3 loop spans 14 amino acids. CDR1 and CDR2 from the germline V gene are SGHVS and FQNEAQ. The CDR3 bases are TGTGCCAGCAGTCGGAGAGGAGCGAACGCTGAAGCTTTCTTT. This translates into CASSRRGANAEAFF.

The chain's CDR3 is CASSLDRKDDYTF. In DNA form, the CDR3 reads TGTGCCAGCAGTCTCGACAGGAAAGATGACTACACCTTC. The chain carries TRBV6-2 or TRBV6-3 and TRBJ1-2, with a weak D call TRBD1 (6 bases). CDR1 and CDR2 (germline): MNHEY, SVGEGT. The V end was cut by 5 bases, the J end by 10 bases, with 17 bases between. This CDR3 region has 13 residues.

Turning to this clonotype: An end of the junction does not agree with germline; a read error may underlie this. J is TRBJ2-1 and V is TRBV11-2; 11 nucleotides line up with TRBD2. The germline CDR1 and CDR2 sequences are SGHAT and FQNNGV. The CDR3 runs to 16 residues. CDR3 sequence reads: CASSYPGTSGCNGQFF. CDR3 DNA sequence: TGTGCCAGCAGTTACCCCGGGACTAGCGGTTGCAATGGGCAGTTCTTC.

As regards this clonotype: A single base separates this from a much larger clone, so it may be a read error. CDR3 sequence (DNA): TGTGCCAGCAGCCAATCGGCAGATGGCTACGCCTTC. This translates into CASSQSADGYAF. The J gene is TRBJ1-2, the V gene TRBV16; D gene unclear. CDR3 length equals 12 residues. CDR1 is KGHSY and CDR2 is FQNENV in the germline V gene.

Worth noting for this clonotype: The junction differs from germline at one of its ends, possibly a read error. This sequence joins TRBV11-1 and TRBJ2-4; 13 nucleotides line up with TRBD2. The CDR3 has 17 residues. CDR1 and CDR2 (germline): SGHAT, FQDESV (reference sequence). The CDR3 loop is CGSSFPGTSGTKNIQHF. The CDR3, as DNA: TGTGGTAGCAGCTTTCCCGGGACTAGCGGGACCAAAAACATTCAGCACTTC.

In this sample, this clonotype turned up many times. The rearrangement joins TRBV7-3 to TRBJ1-1; 11 positions match TRBD1. Germline CDR1 reads SGHTA; CDR2 reads FQGTGA. V lost 5 bases to trimming and J lost 6 bases; unmatched junction nucleotides: 5. CDR3 length equals 14 residues. The CDR3: CASSGTGGIAEAFF. The CDR3 nucleotides read TGTGCCAGCAGCGGGACAGGGGGGATAGCTGAAGCTTTCTTT.

A word on this clonotype: This sequence may be a read error, since a much larger clone differs from it by one base. The V call is TRBV5-1, the J call TRBJ2-1; D remains ambiguous. Germline CDR1 SGHRS, CDR2 YFSETQ. This CDR3 spans 13 amino acids. This CDR3 is CANSSVQDNEQFF. The CDR3 nucleotides read TGCGCCAACAGCTCAGTCCAAGACAATGAGCAGTTCTTC. The full variable domain, rest sourced from reference TRBV5-1 and TRBJ2-1, is KAGVTQTPRYLIKTRGQQVTLSCSPISGHRSVSWYQQTPGQGLQFLFEYFSETQRNKGNFPGRFSGRQFSNSRSEMNVSTLELGDSALYLCANSSVQDNEQFFGPGTRLTVL.

Details on this clonotype: The junction differs from germline at one of its ends, possibly a read error. The V call is TRBV11-2, the J call TRBJ2-7; TRBD2 matches at 12 bases. CDR3 length equals 16 residues. Germline CDR1 and CDR2: SGHAT and FQNNGV. CDR3 DNA: TGTGCCAGCAGCCACGGGACTAGCGGGCTAGCCTACGAGCATTACTTC. Translated, it gives CASSHGTSGLAYEHYF.

The chain employs TRBV29-1 and TRBJ2-6; D is unresolved. Deletions cut 0 bases from V and 2 bases from J, with 14 bases between. Germline loops: CDR1 SQVTM, CDR2 ANQGSEA. The CDR3 is 17 amino acids. DNA of the CDR3: TGCAGCGTTGAAGACATCTCGCAGATTACTGGGGCCAACGTCCTGACTTTC. Translation gives CSVEDISQITGANVLTF.

By sample fraction, this clonotype is medium-sized. The V call is TRBV7-9, the J call TRBJ2-7; 7 nucleotides align to TRBD2. Germline loops: CDR1 SEHNR, CDR2 FQNEAQ (reference sequence). This CDR3 is 15 amino acids long. The J segment lost 5 bases and the V segment lost 5 bases, leaving 12 bases of the junction unmatched. DNA for the CDR3: TGTGCCAGCAGCCCGGAAGGGAGGGAGTCGGACGAGCAGTACTTC. Its translation: CASSPEGRESDEQYF. The whole variable domain, remainder taken from reference TRBV7-9 and TRBJ2-7, is DTGVSQNPRHKITKRGQNVTFRCDPISEHNRLYWYRQTLGQGPEFLTYFQNEAQLEKSRLLSDRFSAERPKGSFSTLEIQRTEQGDSAMYLCASSPEGRESDEQYFGPGTRLTVT.

For this clonotype: The germline gene is not matched at one end of the junction; a read error may be the cause. The chain is built from TRBV12-3 or TRBV12-4 and TRBJ1-5, with a tentative D call TRBD2 (5 bases). The J call may be incorrect, as the DNA end agrees better with TRBJ2-3. The CDR3 extends over 13 amino acids. CDR3 residues: CSSSLTRDQPQYF. The CDR3 region has the DNA TGTTCCAGTAGTTTAACTCGGGATCAGCCCCAGTATTTT.

Notes on this clonotype: One junction end disagrees with the germline gene, perhaps due to a read error. The rearrangement joins TRBV4-3 to TRBJ1-5; D remains unclear. This CDR3 is built from 13 residues. Per germline, CDR1 LGHNA and CDR2 YSLEER. As DNA, the CDR3 is TGCGCCATCAGCCAAGAGCGGGGTCGGCCCCAGCATTTT. As protein: CAISQERGRPQHF.

The gene calls are TRBV3-1 and TRBJ2-1; D gene unclear. The length of the CDR3 is 13 residues. CDR1 and CDR2 from the germline V gene are LGHDT and YNNKEL (reference sequence). V was pared by 7 bases and J by 2 bases, with 9 bases between. The DNA of the CDR3 is TGTGCCAGCAACCTGTGGCCCTACAATGAGCAGTTCTTC. Its translation: CASNLWPYNEQFF.

As concerns this clonotype: Mismatch with germline at one junction end may stem from a read error. The chain is built from TRBV11-2 and TRBJ2-5, with D perhaps matching TRBD2 (6 bases). Germline loops: CDR1 SGHAT, CDR2 FQNNGV. The CDR3 totals 17 residues. CDR3 loop: CTSSLRLVCDSSETQYF. CDR3 sequence (DNA): TGTACCAGCAGCTTAAGACTAGTGTGTGACTCGAGTGAGACCCAGTACTTC.

Details on this clonotype: The junction departs from the called germline gene at one end, perhaps through a read error. CDR3 residues: CAISGTWTTDTQYF. The DNA of the CDR3 is TGTGCCATCAGTGGTACATGGACCACAGATACTCAGTATTTT. V and J are TRBV10-3 and TRBJ2-3, with D hard to call. The germline V gene encodes CDR1 ENHRY and CDR2 SYGVKD. This CDR3 contains 14 residues.

This chain joins TRBV6-1 and TRBJ2-3, with 8 bases lining up with TRBD2. This CDR3 contains 16 residues. Germline trimming cut 4 bases from V and 4 bases from J; bases unmatched to any gene: 10. CDR1 and CDR2 from the germline V gene are MNHNS and SASEGT. Written as DNA, the CDR3 is TGTGCCAGCAGTGCGGTTAGCGGGAAGGGGTCAGATACGCAGTATTTT. This gives the protein CASSAVSGKGSDTQYF.

In the case of this clonotype: One end of the junction does not line up with germline, which may come from a read error. This chain links TRBV6-5 with TRBJ1-4, with 8 bases that match TRBD1. Germline V gene sequence: CDR1 MNHEY, CDR2 SVGAGI. The CDR3 runs 20 residues. In nucleotides, the CDR3 is TGTGCCGGCAGTCCCGGGACAGGCAAAGTCTTTCTTGCAACAAATGAAAAACTGTTTTTT. Its protein product is CAGSPGTGKVFLATNEKLFF.

As regards this clonotype: Germline is not matched at one junction end, which may reflect a read error. The chain joins TRBV11-1 to TRBJ2-4; weak D call: TRBD2 (6 bases). The CDR3 length is 17 residues. The V gene's germline CDR1 is SGHAT and CDR2 FQDESV (reference sequence). This CDR3 is CASSFPWTIGTKSIQYF. The CDR3 region has the DNA TGTGCCAGCAGCTTTCCCTGGACTATCGGGACCAAAAGCATTCAGTACTTC.